This T cell receptor (beta chain) was retrieved from a study of T cell changes during pregnancy in multiple sclerosis. Generated by immunoSEQ multiplex PCR, the TCRdb table keeps only in-frame clones and is missing some. The table records fewer than 70,000 clones, roughly 92% of them present only once. CDR3 length: 13 residues. The germline V and J ends were trimmed by 0 bases and 7 bases, with 7 bases remaining between them. CDR1 LNHDA and CDR2 SQIVND come from the germline V gene (reference sequence). This chain joins TRBV19 and TRBJ1-3; D not resolved. The clonotype comes from a female donor in good health, enrolled as a control in a pregnancy study. The sequencing used CD8+ T cells from peripheral blood mononuclear cells, collected in the third trimester of pregnancy. The CDR3 DNA sequence: TGTGCCAGTAGTATAGACCTATGGAACACCATATATTTT. Translating it yields CASSIDLWNTIYF.